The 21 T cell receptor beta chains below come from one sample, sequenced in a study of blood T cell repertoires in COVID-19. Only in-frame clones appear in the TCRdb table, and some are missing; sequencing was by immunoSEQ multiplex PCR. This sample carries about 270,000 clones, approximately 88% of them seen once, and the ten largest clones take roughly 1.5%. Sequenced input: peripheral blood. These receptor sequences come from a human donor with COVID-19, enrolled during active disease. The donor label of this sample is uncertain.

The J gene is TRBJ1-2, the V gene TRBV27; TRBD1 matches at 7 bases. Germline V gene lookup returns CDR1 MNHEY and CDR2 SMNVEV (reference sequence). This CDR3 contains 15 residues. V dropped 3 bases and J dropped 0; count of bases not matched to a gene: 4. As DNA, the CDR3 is TGTGCCAGCAGTTTTTGGACAGGAACTAACTATGGCTACACCTTC. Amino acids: CASSFWTGTNYGYTF.

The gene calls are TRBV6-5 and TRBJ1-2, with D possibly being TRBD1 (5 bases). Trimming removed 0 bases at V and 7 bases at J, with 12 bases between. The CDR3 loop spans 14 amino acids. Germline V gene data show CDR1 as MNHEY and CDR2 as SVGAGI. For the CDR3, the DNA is TGTGCCAGCAGTTACTCAACGGGGGTAGCTGGCTACACCTTC. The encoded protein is CASSYSTGVAGYTF.

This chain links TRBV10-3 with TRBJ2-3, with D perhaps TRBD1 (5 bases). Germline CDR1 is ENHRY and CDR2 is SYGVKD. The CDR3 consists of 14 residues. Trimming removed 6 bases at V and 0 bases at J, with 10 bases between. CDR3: CAISGHFSTDTQYF. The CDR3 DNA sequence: TGTGCCATCAGCGGACATTTCAGCACAGATACGCAGTATTTT.

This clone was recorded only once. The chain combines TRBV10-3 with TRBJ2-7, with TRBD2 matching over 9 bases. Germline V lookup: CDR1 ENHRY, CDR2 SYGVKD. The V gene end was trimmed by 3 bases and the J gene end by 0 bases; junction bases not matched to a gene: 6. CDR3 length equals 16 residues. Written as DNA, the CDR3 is TGTGCCATCAGTGACTTAGCGGGGGTGGGCTCCTACGAGCAGTACTTC. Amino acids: CAISDLAGVGSYEQYF.

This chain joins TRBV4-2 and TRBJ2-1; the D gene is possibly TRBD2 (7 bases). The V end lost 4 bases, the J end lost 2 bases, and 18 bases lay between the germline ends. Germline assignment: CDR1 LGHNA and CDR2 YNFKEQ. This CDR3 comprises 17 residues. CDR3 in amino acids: CASSRRSGEGPYNEQFF. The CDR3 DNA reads TGTGCCAGCAGCCGAAGATCAGGGGAGGGCCCCTACAATGAGCAGTTCTTC.

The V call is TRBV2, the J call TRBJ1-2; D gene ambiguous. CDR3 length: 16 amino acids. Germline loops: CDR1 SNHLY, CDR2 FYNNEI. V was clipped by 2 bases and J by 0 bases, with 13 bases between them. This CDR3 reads CASSEQFSTANYGYTF. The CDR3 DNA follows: TGTGCCAGCAGTGAACAATTTTCAACAGCTAACTATGGCTACACCTTC.

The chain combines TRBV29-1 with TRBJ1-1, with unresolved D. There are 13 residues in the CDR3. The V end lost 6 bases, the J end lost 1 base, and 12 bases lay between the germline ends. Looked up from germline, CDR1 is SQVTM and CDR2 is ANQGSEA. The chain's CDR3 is CSVNYRGNTEAFF. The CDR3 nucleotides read TGCAGCGTCAACTATCGGGGGAACACTGAAGCTTTCTTT. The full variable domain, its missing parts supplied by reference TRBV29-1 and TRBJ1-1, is SAVISQKPSRDICQRGTSLTIQCQVDSQVTMMFWYRQQPGQSLTLIATANQGSEATYESGFVIDKFPISRPNLTFSTLTVSNMSPEDSSIYLCSVNYRGNTEAFFGQGTRLTVV.

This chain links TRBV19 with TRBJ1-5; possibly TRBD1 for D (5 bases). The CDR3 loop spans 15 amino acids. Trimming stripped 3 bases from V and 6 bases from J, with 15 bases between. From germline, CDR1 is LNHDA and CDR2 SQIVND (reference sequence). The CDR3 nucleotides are TGTGCCAGTAGTATGCGGGACTCCGGAGGTCAGCCCCAGCATTTT. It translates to CASSMRDSGGQPQHF.

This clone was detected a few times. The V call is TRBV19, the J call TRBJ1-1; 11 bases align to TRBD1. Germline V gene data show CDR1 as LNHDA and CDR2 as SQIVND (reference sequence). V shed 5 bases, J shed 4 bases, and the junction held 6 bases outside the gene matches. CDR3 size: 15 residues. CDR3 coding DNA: TGTGCCAGTAGTGCGGGACAGGGGGAGGCCACTGAAGCTTTCTTT. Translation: CASSAGQGEATEAFF.

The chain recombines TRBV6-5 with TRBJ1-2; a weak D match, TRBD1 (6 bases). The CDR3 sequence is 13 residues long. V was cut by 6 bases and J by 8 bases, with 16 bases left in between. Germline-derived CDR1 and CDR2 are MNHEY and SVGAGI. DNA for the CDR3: TGTGCCAGCAGCCAAAGACAGGCTGGCGGCTACACCTTC. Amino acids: CASSQRQAGGYTF.

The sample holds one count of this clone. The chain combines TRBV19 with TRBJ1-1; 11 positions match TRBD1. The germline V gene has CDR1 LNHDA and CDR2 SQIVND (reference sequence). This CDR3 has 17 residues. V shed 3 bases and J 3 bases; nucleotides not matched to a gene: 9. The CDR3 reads CASSIGSGQGADTEAFF. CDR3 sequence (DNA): TGTGCCAGTAGTATCGGGTCCGGACAGGGGGCCGACACTGAAGCTTTCTTT. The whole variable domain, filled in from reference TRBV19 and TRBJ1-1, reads DGGITQSPKYLFRKEGQNVTLSCEQNLNHDAMYWYRQDPGQGLRLIYYSQIVNDFQKGDIAEGYSVSREKKESFPLTVTSAQKNPTAFYLCASSIGSGQGADTEAFFGQGTRLTVV.

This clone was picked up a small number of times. Written as DNA, the CDR3 is TGTGCCAGCTCACCAGCGGGGCGAGATGGCTACACCTTC. Protein product: CASSPAGRDGYTF. This chain connects TRBV18 to TRBJ1-2; D is possibly TRBD1 (5 bases). CDR3 length equals 13 residues. The germline gives CDR1 KGHSH, CDR2 LQKENI. V was clipped by 2 bases and J by 6 bases, with 10 bases between them.

CDR3 DNA: TGTGCCAGCAGCGCAGACCCCCTTAGGGGGCAGAGCTATGGCTACACCTTC. Amino acids: CASSADPLRGQSYGYTF. The chain recombines TRBV9 with TRBJ1-2; TRBD1 aligns across 7 bases. The CDR3 is 17 amino acids. V dropped 3 bases and J dropped 4; count of bases not matched to a gene: 15. Germline loops: CDR1 SGDLS, CDR2 YYNGEE.

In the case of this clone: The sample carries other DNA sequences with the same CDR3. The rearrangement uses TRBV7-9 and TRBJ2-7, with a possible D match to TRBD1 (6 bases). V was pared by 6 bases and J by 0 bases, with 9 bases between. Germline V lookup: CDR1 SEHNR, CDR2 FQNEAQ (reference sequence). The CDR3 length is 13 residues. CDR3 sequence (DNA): TGTGCCAGCAGTCGGGACACCTCCTACGAGCAGTACTTC. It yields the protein CASSRDTSYEQYF.

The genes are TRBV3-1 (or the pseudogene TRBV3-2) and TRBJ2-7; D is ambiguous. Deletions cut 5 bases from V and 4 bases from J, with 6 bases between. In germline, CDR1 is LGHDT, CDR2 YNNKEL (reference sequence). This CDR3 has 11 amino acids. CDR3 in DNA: TGTGCCAGCAGCTACCTATACGAGCAGTACTTC. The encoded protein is CASSYLYEQYF.

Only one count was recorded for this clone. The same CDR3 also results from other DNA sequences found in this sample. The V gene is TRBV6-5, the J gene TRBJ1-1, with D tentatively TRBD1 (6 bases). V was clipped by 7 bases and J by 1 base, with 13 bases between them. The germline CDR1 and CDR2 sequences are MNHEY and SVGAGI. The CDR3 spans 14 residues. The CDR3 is CASIFRGRNTEAFF. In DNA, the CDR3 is TGTGCCAGCATATTCAGGGGTAGGAACACTGAAGCTTTCTTT.

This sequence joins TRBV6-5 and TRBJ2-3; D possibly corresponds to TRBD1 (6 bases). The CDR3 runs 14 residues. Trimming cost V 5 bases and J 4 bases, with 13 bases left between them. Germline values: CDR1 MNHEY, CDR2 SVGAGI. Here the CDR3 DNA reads TGTGCCAGCAGTAAAACCGGACAGCCAGATACGCAGTATTTT. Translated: CASSKTGQPDTQYF.

The CDR3 coding sequence is TGCGCCAGCAGCCCCGGGACTAGCGGGGGGCATGAGCAGTTCTTC. Its protein is CASSPGTSGGHEQFF. This chain connects TRBV5-1 to TRBJ2-1; 15 bases fit TRBD2. CDR3 length equals 15 residues. Germline CDR1 and CDR2: SGHRS and YFSETQ. The junction had 4 bases not matched to a gene; V was cut back by 4 bases and J by 8 bases.

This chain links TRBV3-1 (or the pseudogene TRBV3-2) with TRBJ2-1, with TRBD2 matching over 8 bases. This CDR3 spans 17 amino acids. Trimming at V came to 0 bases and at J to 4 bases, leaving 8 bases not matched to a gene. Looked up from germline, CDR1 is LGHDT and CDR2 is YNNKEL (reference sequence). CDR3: CASSQDLPLAEYNEQFF. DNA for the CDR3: TGTGCCAGCAGCCAAGATTTGCCACTAGCGGAATACAATGAGCAGTTCTTC.

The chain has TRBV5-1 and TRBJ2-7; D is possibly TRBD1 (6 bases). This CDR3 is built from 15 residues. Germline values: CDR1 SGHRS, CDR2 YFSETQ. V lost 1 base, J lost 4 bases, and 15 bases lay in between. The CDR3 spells CASSLNVGTGYEQYF. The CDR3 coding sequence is TGCGCCAGCAGCTTGAACGTCGGTACAGGGTACGAGCAGTACTTC.

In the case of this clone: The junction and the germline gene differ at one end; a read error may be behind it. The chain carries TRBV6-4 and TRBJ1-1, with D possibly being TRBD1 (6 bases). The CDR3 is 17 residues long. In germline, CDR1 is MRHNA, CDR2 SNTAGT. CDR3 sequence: CATQKDRATSVNTEVFF. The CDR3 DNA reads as TGTGCCACCCAGAAGGACAGAGCCACCTCGGTGAACACTGAAGTTTTCTTT.